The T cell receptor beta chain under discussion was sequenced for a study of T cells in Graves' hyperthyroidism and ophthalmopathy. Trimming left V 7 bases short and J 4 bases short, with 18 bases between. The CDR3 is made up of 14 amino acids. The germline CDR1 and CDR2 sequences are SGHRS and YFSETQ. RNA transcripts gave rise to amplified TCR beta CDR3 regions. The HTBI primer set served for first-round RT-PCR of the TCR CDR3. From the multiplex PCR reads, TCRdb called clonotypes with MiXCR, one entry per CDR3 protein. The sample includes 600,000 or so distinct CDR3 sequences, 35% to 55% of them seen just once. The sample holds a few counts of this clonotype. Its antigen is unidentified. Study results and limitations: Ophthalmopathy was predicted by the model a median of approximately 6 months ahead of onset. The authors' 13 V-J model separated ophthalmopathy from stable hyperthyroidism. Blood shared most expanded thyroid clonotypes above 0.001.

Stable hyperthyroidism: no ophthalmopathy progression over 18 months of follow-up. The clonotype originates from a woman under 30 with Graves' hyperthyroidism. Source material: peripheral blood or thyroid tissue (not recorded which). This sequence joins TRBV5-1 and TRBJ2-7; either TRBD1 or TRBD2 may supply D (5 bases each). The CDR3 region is CASGEGASRYEQYF. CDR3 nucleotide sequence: TGCGCCAGCGGCGAAGGGGCTAGCAGGTACGAGCAGTACTTC.